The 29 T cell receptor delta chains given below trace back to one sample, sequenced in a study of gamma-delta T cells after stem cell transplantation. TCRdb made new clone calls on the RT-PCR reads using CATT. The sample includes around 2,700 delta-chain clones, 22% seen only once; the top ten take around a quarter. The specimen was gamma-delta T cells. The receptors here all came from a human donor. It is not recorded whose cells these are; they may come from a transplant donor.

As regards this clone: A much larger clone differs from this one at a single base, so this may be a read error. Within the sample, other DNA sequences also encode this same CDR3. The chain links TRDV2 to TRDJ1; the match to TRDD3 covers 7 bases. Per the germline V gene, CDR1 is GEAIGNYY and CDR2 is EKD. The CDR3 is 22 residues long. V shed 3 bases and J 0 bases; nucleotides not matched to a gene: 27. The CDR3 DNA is TGTGCCTGTGACCCGATCGGACTTCCCTCCGCAGTGGGGGACCTGTACACCGATAAACTCATCTTT. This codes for CACDPIGLPSAVGDLYTDKLIF.

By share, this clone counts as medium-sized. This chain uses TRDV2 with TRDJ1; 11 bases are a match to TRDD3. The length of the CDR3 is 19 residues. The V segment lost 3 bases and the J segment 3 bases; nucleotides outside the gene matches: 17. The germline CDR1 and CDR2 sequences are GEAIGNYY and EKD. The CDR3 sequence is CACDPILLGDTLNADKLIF. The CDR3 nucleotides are TGTGCCTGTGACCCCATCTTGTTGGGGGATACGCTGAACGCCGATAAACTCATCTTT.

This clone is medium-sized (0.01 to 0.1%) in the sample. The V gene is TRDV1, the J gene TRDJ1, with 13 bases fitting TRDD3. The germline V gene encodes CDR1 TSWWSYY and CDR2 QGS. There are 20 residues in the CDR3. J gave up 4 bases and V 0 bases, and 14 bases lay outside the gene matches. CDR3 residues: CALGELPGYVLGDTNDKLIF. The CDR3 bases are TGTGCTCTTGGGGAACTTCCCGGCTACGTACTGGGGGATACGAACGATAAACTCATCTTT.

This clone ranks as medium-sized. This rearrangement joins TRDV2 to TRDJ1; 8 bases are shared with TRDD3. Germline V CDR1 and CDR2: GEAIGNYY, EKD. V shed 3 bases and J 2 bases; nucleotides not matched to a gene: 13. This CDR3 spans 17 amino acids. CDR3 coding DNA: TGTGCCTGTGACGGGTTACTGGGGGTCCGATCGACCGATAAACTCATCTTT. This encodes CACDGLLGVRSTDKLIF.

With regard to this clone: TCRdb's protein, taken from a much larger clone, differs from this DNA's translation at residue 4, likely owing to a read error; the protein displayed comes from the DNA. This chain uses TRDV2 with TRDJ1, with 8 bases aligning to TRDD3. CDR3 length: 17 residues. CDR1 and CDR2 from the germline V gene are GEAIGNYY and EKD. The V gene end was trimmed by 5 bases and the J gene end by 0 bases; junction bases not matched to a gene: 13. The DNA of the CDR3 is TGTGCCTGTGCCGCCTGGGGGACTCCACCAAACACCGATAAACTCATCTTT. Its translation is CACAAWGTPPNTDKLIF.

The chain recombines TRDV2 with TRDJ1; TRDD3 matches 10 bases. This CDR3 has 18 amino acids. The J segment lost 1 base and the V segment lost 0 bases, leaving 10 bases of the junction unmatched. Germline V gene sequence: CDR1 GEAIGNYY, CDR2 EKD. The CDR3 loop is CACDTVAGGYGSTDKLIF. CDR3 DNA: TGTGCCTGTGACACCGTGGCCGGGGGATACGGGAGCACCGATAAACTCATCTTT.

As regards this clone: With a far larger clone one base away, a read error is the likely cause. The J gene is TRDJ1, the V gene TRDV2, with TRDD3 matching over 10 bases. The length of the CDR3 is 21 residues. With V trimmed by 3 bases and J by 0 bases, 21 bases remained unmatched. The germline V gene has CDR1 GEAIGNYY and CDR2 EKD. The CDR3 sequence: CACDDMEWGIQKIQYTDKLIF. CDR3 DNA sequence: TGTGCCTGTGACGACATGGAGTGGGGGATACAAAAAATACAGTACACCGATAAACTCATCTTT.

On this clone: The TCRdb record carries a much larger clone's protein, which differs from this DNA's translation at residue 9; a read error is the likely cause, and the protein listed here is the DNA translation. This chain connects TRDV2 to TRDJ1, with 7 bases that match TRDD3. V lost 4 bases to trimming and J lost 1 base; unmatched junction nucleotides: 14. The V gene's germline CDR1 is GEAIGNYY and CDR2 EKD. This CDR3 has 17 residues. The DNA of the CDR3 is TGTGCCTGTGATCCCGTACTGGGGTATACGCGCACCGATAAACTCATCTTT. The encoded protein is CACDPVLGYTRTDKLIF.

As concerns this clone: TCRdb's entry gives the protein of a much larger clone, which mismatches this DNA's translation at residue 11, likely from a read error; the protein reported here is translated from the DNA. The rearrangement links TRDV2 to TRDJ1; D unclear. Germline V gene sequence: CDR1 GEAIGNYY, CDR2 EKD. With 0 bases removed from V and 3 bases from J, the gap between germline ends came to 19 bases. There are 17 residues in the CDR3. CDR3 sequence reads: CACDTVKGYGSADKLIF. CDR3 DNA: TGTGCCTGTGACACCGTTAAGGGCTACGGATCCGCCGATAAACTCATCTTT.

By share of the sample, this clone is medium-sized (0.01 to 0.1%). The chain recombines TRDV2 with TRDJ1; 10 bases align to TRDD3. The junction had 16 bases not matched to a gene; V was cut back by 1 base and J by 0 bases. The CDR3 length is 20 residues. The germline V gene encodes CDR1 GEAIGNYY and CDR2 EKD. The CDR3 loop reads CACDTIIGGYPGSYTDKLIF. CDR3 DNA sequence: TGTGCCTGTGACACTATAATTGGGGGATACCCCGGGAGTTACACCGATAAACTCATCTTT.

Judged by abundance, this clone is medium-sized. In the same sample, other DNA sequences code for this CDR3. The CDR3 loop reads CACDKLGERLGYTDKLIF. The CDR3 nucleotides read TGTGCCTGTGACAAACTGGGGGAAAGGTTGGGATACACCGATAAACTCATCTTT. V usage is TRDV2 and J usage is TRDJ1; 9 bases are shared with TRDD3. Germline CDR1 and CDR2: GEAIGNYY and EKD. The ends lost 2 bases at V and 0 bases at J; junction bases unmatched: 12. The CDR3 sequence is 18 residues long.

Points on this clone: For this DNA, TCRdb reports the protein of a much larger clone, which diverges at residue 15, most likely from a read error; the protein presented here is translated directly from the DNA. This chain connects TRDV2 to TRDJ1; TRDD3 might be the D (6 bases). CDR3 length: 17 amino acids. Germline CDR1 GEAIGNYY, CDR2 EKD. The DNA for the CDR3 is TGTGCCTGTGACACATTGGGGGTTCCTTCTCACACCGATAAATTCATCTTT. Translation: CACDTLGVPSHTDKFIF.

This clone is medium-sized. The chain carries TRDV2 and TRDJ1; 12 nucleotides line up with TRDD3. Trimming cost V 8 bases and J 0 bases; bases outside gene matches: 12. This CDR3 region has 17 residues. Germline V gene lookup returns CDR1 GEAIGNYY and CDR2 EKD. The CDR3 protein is CASQLLGDTRNTDKLIF. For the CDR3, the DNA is TGTGCCTCCCAGCTACTGGGGGATACCCGGAACACCGATAAACTCATCTTT.

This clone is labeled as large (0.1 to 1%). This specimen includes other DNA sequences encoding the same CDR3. CDR3 amino acids: CACDSVLGDTPEPPHKLIF. The CDR3 bases are TGTGCCTGTGACAGCGTACTGGGGGATACGCCGGAACCTCCGCATAAACTCATCTTT. The rearrangement uses TRDV2 and TRDJ1, with 13 positions matching TRDD3. The CDR3 consists of 19 residues. From germline, CDR1 is GEAIGNYY and CDR2 EKD. V dropped 2 bases and J dropped 6; count of bases not matched to a gene: 17.

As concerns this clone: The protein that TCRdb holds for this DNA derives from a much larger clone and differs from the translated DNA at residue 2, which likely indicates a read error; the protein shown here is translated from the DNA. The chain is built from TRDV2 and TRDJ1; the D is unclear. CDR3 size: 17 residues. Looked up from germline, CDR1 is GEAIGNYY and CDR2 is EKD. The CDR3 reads CSCDTVARFRDTDKLIF. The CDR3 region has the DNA TGTTCCTGTGACACGGTCGCAAGGTTTCGAGACACCGATAAACTCATCTTT.

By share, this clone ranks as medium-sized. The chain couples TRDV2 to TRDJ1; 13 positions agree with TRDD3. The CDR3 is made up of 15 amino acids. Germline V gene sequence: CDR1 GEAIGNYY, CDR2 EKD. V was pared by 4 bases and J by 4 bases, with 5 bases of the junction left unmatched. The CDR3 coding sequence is TGTGCCTGTGATGTACTGGGGGATACGGACGATAAACTCATCTTT. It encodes CACDVLGDTDDKLIF.

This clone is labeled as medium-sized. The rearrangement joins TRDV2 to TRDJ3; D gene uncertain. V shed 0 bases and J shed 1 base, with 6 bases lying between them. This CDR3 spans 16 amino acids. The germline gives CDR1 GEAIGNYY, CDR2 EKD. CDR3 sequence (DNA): TGTGCCTGTGACACCGTAATATCCTGGGACACCCGACAGATGTTTTTC. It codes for CACDTVISWDTRQMFF.

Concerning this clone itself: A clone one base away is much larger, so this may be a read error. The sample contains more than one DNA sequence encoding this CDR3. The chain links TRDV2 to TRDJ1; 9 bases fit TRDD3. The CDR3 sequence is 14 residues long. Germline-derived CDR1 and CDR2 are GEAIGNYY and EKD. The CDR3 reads CACDPLGDTDKLIF. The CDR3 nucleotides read TGTGCTTGTGACCCCCTGGGGGATACCGATAAACTCATCTTT.

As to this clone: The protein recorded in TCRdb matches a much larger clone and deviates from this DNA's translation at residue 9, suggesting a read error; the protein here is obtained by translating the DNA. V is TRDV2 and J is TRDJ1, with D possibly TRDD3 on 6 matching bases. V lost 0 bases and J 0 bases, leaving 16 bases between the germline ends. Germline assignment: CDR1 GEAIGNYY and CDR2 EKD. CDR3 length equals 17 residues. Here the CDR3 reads CACDTVDTEGYTDKLIF. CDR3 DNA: TGTGCCTGTGACACCGTGGATACTGAGGGATACACCGATAAACTCATCTTT.

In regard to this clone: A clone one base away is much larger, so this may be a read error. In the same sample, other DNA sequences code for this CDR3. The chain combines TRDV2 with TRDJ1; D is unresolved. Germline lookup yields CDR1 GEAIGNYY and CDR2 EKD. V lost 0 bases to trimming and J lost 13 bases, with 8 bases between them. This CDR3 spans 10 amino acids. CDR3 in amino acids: CACDTLCSIF. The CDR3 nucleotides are TGTGCCTGTGACACCCTCTGTTCCATCTTT.

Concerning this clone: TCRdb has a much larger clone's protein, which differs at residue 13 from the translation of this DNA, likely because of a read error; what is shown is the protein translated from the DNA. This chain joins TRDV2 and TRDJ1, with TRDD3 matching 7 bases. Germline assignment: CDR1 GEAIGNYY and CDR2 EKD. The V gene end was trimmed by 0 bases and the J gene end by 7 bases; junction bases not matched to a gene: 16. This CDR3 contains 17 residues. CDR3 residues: CACDTVKGYGYAAKLIF. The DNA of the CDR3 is TGTGCCTGTGACACCGTTAAGGGCTACGGATACGCCGCTAAACTCATCTTT.

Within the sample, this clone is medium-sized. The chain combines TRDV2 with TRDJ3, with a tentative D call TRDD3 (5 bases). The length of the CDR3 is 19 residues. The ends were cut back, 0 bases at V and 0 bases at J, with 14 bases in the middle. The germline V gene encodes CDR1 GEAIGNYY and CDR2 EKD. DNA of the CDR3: TGTGCCTGTGACACCCCGGGATCTTCAAGCTCCTGGGACACCCGACAGATGTTTTTC. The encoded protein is CACDTPGSSSSWDTRQMFF.

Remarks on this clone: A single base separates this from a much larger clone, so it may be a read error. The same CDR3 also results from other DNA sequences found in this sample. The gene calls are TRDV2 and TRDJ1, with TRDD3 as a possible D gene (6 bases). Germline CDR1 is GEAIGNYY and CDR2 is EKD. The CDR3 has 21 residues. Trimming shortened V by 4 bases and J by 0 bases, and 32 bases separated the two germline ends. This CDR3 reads CACEPLLSVSGGTQYTDKLIF. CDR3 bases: TGTGCCTGTGAACCACTACTTTCGGTGAGCGGGGGAACCCAGTACACCGATAAACTCATCTTT.

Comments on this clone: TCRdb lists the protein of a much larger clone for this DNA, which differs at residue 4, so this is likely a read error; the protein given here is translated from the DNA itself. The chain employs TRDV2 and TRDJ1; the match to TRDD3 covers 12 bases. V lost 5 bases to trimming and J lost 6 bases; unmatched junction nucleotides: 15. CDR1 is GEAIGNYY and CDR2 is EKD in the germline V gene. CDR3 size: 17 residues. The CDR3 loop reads CACATLGLGDTRYKLIF. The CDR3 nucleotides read TGTGCCTGTGCCACGTTGGGTCTGGGGGATACGCGCTATAAACTCATCTTT.

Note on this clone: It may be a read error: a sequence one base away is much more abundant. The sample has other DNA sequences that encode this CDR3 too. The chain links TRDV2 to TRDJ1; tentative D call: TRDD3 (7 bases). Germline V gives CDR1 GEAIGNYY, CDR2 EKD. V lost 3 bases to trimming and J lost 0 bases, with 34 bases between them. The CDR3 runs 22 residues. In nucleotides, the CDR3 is TGTGCCTGTGACCCGATCGGCCTTCCCTCCGCAGTGGGGGACTTGTACACCGATAAACTCATCTTT. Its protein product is CACDPIGLPSAVGDLYTDKLIF.

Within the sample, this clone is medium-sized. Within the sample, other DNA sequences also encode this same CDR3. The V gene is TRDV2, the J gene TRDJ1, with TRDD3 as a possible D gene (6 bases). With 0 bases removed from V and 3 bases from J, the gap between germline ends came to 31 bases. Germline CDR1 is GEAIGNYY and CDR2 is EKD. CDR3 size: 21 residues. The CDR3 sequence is CACDTVVSSRTGTRAADKLIF. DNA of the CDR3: TGTGCCTGTGACACCGTAGTTTCCTCCCGTACTGGGACTCGGGCAGCCGATAAACTCATCTTT.

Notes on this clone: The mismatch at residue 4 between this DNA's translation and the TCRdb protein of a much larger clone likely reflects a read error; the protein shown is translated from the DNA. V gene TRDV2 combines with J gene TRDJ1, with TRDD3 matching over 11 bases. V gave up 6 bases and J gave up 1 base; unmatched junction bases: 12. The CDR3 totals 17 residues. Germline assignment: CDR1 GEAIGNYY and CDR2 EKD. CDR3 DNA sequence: TGTGCCTGTTATAACGTACTGGGGGATAGACTCACCGATAAACTCATCTTT. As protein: CACYNVLGDRLTDKLIF.

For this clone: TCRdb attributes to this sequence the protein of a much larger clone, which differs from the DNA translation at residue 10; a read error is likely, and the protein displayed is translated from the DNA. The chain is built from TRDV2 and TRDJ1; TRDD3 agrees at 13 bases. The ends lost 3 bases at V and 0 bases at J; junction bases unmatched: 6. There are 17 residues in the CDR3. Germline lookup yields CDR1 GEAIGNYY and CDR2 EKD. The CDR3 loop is CACDVLGDTSYTDKLIF. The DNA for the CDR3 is TGTGCCTGTGACGTACTGGGGGATACGAGTTACACCGATAAACTCATCTTT.

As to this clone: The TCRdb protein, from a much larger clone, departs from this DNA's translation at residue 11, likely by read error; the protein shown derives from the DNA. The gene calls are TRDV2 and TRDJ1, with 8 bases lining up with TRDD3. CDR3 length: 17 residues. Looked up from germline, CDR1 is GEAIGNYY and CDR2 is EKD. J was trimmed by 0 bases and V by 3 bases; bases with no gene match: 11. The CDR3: CACDAWGTPPHTDKLIF. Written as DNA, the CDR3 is TGTGCCTGTGACGCCTGGGGGACTCCACCACACACCGATAAACTCATCTTT.